The 17 T cell receptor beta chains reported below all come from one sample, sequenced in a study of identical twins. TCRdb re-called the 5' RACE reads with MiXCR, one entry per CDR3 protein. This table has some 100,000 distinct CDR3 sequences, 5.9% appearing once. The sequencing input was memory T cells sorted from blood. These receptors originate from a woman in her 50s in good health.

This clonotype occurred many times. The chain uses TRBV10-1 and TRBJ2-7; 9 nucleotides align to TRBD1. This CDR3 has 12 residues. V lost 8 bases and J lost 7; bases outside the gene matches: 6. Germline lookup yields CDR1 WNHNN and CDR2 SYGVQD (reference sequence). CDR3 amino acids: CASADRGREQYV. The CDR3 DNA reads TGCGCCAGCGCGGACAGGGGTCGGGAGCAGTACGTC.

The rearrangement joins TRBV19 to TRBJ2-3; 7 bases fit TRBD2. This CDR3 has 16 residues. V gave up 5 bases and J gave up 3 bases; unmatched junction bases: 11. Germline V gene data show CDR1 as LNHDA and CDR2 as SQIVND (reference sequence). The CDR3 sequence is CASSPTGGSGTDTQYF. CDR3 sequence (DNA): TGTGCCAGTAGTCCTACTGGCGGGAGTGGGACAGATACGCAGTATTTT.

This clonotype is medium-sized in the sample. The chain combines TRBV5-1 with TRBJ1-1; unclear D gene. V was shortened by 0 bases and J by 1 base, with 4 bases between the two germline ends. The CDR3 is 13 amino acids. Per germline, CDR1 SGHRS and CDR2 YFSETQ. Here the CDR3 reads CASSLEENTEAFF. Here the CDR3 DNA reads TGCGCCAGCAGCTTGGAAGAGAACACTGAAGCTTTCTTT.

This clonotype was found many times. This chain joins TRBV20-1 and TRBJ2-7; 9 bases are a match to TRBD2. The germline gives CDR1 DFQATT, CDR2 SNEGSKA (reference sequence). The V and J ends lost 1 base and 7 bases, in that order; junction bases with no gene match: 8. This CDR3 has 14 residues. The CDR3 is CSARAVAGAEEQYF. The DNA of the CDR3 is TGCAGTGCTAGAGCGGTAGCGGGAGCTGAGGAGCAGTACTTC.

This clonotype has at least ten counts. This chain connects TRBV7-2 to TRBJ2-3; 8 bases match TRBD2. The J segment lost 2 bases and the V segment lost 4 bases, leaving 8 bases of the junction unmatched. The CDR3 runs to 16 residues. Germline CDR1 and CDR2: SGHTA and FQGNSA. The CDR3 is CASSSQVAGSTDTQYF. The CDR3, as DNA: TGTGCCAGCAGCTCACAAGTAGCGGGATCCACAGATACGCAGTATTTT.

There are many counts of this clonotype. The J gene is TRBJ2-5, the V gene TRBV11-2; D gene uncertain. The germline V gene encodes CDR1 SGHAT and CDR2 FQNNGV. The V end was cut by 1 base, the J end by 2 bases, with 5 bases between. This CDR3 is 13 amino acids long. CDR3: CASSLVPQETQYF. CDR3 sequence (DNA): TGTGCCAGCAGCTTAGTGCCTCAAGAGACCCAGTACTTC.

This clonotype was counted ten times or more. The J gene is TRBJ2-5, the V gene TRBV12-3 or TRBV12-4; D possibly corresponds to TRBD1 (5 bases). The CDR3 has 12 amino acids. V gave up 5 bases and J gave up 3 bases, with 7 bases separating them. The CDR3 DNA sequence: TGTGCCAGCAGTATCAGGGAAGAGACCCAGTACTTC. Residues: CASSIREETQYF.

This clonotype came up many times. The chain employs TRBV5-5 and TRBJ2-2; possible D gene TRBD1, 6 bases. Germline V gene sequence: CDR1 SGHKS, CDR2 YYEKEE (reference sequence). The CDR3 contains 14 residues. The V end was cut by 3 bases, the J end by 6 bases, with 12 bases between. The CDR3 bases are TGTGCCAGCAGCTCGCAGGGGTTAGCCGGGGAGCTGTTTTTT. It translates to CASSSQGLAGELFF.

This clonotype was counted at least ten times. The genes are TRBV7-8 and TRBJ2-3, with D possibly TRBD1 on 6 matching bases. The V end lost 3 bases, the J end lost 2 bases, and 15 bases lay between the germline ends. The CDR3 consists of 16 residues. Germline V gives CDR1 SGHVS, CDR2 FQNEAQ. In DNA form, the CDR3 reads TGTGCCAGCAGCTTGGGGACAAGGGGGTCCACAGATACGCAGTATTTT. Translation gives CASSLGTRGSTDTQYF. Together with reference TRBV7-8 and TRBJ2-3, the CDR3 gives the full variable domain: GAGVSQSPRYKVAKRGQDVALRCDPISGHVSLFWYQQALGQGPEFLTYFQNEAQLDKSGLPSDRFFAERPEGSVSTLKIQRTQQEDSAVYLCASSLGTRGSTDTQYFGPGTRLTVL.

The sample holds many counts of this clonotype. This sequence joins TRBV4-1 and TRBJ2-5, with a possible D match to TRBD1 (6 bases). This CDR3 has 15 amino acids. Per germline, CDR1 MGHRA and CDR2 YSYEKL. V gave up 4 bases and J gave up 4 bases, with 16 bases separating them. CDR3 sequence (DNA): TGCGCCAGCAGCCTCCAAGGGGGTTTTGGAGAGACCCAGTACTTC. Translating gives CASSLQGGFGETQYF.

Many counts were recorded for this clonotype. In DNA form, the CDR3 reads TGTGCCAGCAGTCCCGAATTTGAGCAGTTCTTC. It is translated as CASSPEFEQFF. V is TRBV12-3 or TRBV12-4 and J is TRBJ2-1; D unclear. The CDR3 has 11 amino acids. V lost 5 bases and J 9 bases, leaving 8 bases between the germline ends.

The rearrangement links TRBV7-8 to TRBJ1-3; D is ambiguous. Trimming left V 5 bases short and J 0 bases short, with 8 bases between. The CDR3 covers 14 residues. CDR1 is SGHVS and CDR2 is FQNEAQ in the germline V gene. CDR3 protein: CASSHPGSGNTIYF. The CDR3 coding sequence is TGTGCCAGCAGCCACCCGGGCTCTGGAAACACCATATATTTT.

This clonotype was picked up many times. A read error may produce the germline difference seen at one junction end. The chain recombines TRBV7-2 with TRBJ2-1; possibly TRBD1 or TRBD2 for D (5 bases each). Germline loops: CDR1 SGHTA, CDR2 FQGNSA. The CDR3 totals 13 residues. DNA for the CDR3: TGTGCCAGCAGCCGGGACGACAGTCTTGGGCGGCTCTTC. It specifies CASSRDDSLGRLF.

This clonotype was detected ten times or more. The chain recombines TRBV3-1 with TRBJ2-3, with D maybe TRBD2 (5 bases). The CDR3 runs 16 residues. Germline V gene lookup returns CDR1 LGHDT and CDR2 YNNKEL (reference sequence). V was shortened by 1 base and J by 2 bases, with 13 bases between the two germline ends. As DNA, the CDR3 is TGTGCCAGCAGCCAAGCGGGATCCCTAAACACAGATACGCAGTATTTT. Translating gives CASSQAGSLNTDTQYF.

This chain uses TRBV30 with TRBJ1-5; D is unresolved. The CDR3 contains 14 residues. From germline, CDR1 is GTSNPN and CDR2 SVGIG (reference sequence). V lost 1 base, J lost 2 bases, and 9 bases lay in between. CDR3 sequence (DNA): TGTGCCTGGAGTGCCCTCATCGGCAATCAGCCCCAGCATTTT. This codes for CAWSALIGNQPQHF.

This sequence joins TRBV9 and TRBJ1-2; no clear D gene. Germline V gene lookup returns CDR1 SGDLS and CDR2 YYNGEE. V was pared by 0 bases and J by 5 bases, with 14 bases between. The CDR3 is made up of 15 amino acids. The CDR3 DNA is TGTGCCAGCAGCGTAGCTGAGAAGACGGTATATGGCTACACCTTC. Translation gives CASSVAEKTVYGYTF.

Only a few counts were recorded for this clonotype. The CDR3 sequence: CASYTGQGVEETQYF. The CDR3 DNA is TGTGCCAGCTATACTGGACAAGGGGTTGAAGAGACCCAGTACTTC. The chain employs TRBV6-5 and TRBJ2-5; D may be TRBD1 (5 bases). The CDR3 has 15 amino acids. V lost 8 bases and J lost 3, with 19 bases in between. From germline, CDR1 is MNHEY and CDR2 SVGAGI.